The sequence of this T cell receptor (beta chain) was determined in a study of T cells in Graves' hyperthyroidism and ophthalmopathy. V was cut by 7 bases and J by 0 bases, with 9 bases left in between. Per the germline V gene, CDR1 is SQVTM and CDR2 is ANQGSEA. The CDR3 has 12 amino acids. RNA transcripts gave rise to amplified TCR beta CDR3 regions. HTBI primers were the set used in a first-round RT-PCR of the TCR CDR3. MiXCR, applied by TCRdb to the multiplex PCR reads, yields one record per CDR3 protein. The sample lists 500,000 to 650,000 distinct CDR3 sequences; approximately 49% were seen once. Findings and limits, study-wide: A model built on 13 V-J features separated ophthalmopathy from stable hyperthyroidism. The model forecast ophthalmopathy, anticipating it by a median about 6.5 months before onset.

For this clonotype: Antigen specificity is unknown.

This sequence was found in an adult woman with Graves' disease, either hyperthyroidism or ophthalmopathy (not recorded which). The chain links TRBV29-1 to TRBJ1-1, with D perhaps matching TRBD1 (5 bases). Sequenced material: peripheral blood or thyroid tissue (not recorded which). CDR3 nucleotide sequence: TGCAGCGCCGTCAGGGTGAACACTGAAGCTTTCTTT. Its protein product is CSAVRVNTEAFF.